The T cell receptor (beta chain) described here comes from a study of T cells in Graves' hyperthyroidism and ophthalmopathy. This clonotype was observed many times. Germline V CDR1 and CDR2: MNHEY, SMNVEV (reference sequence). The CDR3 loop spans 15 amino acids. Trimming left V 2 bases short and J 7 bases short, with 16 bases between. TCR beta CDR3 regions were amplified from RNA. A first-round RT-PCR of the TCR CDR3 used the HTBI primer set. From the multiplex PCR reads, TCRdb called clonotypes with MiXCR, one entry per CDR3 protein. The sample has over 450,000 distinct CDR3 sequences, 14% seen once. The clonotype originates from a woman aged 18-30 years with Graves' hyperthyroidism. The rearrangement uses TRBV27 and TRBJ2-3, with D tentatively TRBD1 (5 bases). Sequenced sample: blood. Here the CDR3 DNA reads TGTGCCAGCAGTTTAAAGGGGATGGTCGGGTATACGCAGTATTTT. Its translation is CASSLKGMVGYTQYF.